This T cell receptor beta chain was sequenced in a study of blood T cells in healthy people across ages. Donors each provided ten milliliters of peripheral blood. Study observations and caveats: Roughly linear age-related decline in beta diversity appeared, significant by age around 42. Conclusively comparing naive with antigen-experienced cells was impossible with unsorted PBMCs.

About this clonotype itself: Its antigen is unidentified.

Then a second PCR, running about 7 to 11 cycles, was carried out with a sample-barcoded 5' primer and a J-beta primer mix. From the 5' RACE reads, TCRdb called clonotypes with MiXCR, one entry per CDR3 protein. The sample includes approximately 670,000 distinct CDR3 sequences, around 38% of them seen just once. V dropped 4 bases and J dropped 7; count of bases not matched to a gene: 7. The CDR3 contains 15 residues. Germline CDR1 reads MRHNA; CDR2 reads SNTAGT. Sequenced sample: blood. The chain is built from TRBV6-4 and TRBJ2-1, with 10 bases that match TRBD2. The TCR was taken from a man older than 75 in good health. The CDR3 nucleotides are TGTGCCAGCAGTGTTCAGGCTAGCGGGAGTAATGAGCAGTTCTTC. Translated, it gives CASSVQASGSNEQFF.